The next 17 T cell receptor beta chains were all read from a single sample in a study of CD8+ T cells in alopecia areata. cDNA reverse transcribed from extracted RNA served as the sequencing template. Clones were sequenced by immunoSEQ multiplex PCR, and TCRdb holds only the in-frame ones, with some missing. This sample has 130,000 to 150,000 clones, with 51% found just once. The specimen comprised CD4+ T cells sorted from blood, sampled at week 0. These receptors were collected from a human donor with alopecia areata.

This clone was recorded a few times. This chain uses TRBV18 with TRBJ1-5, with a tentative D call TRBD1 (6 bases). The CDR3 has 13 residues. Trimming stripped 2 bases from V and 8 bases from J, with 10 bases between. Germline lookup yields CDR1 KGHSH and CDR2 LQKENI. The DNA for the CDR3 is TGTGCCAGCTCACCAGACAGGAAGGAGCCCCAGCATTTT. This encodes CASSPDRKEPQHF.

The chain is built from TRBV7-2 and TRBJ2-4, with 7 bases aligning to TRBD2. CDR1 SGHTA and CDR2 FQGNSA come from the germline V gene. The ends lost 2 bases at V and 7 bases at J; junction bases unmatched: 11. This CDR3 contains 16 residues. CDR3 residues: CASSLSSASGLNIQYF. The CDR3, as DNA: TGTGCCAGCAGCTTATCATCGGCTAGCGGACTGAACATTCAGTACTTC.

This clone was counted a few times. DNA for the CDR3: TGTGCCAGCAGTGATATAACGGACCTAGGGGAGCAGTACTTC. Its translation: CASSDITDLGEQYF. J is TRBJ2-7 and V is TRBV6-1; D ambiguous. From germline, CDR1 is MNHNS and CDR2 SASEGT. This CDR3 region has 14 residues. V was cut by 3 bases and J by 7 bases, with 16 bases left in between.

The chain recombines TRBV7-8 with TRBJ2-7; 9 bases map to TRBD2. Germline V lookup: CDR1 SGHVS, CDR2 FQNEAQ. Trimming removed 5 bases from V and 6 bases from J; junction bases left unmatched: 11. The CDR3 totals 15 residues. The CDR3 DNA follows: TGTGCCAGCAGCACCAGGGCTAGCGGGAATGGCGAGCAGTACTTC. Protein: CASSTRASGNGEQYF.

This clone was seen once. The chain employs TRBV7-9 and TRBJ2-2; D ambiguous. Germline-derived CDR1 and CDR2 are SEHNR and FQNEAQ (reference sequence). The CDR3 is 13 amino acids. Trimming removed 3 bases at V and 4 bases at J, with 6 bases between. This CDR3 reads CASSFSGTGELFF. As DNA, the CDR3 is TGTGCCAGCAGCTTTTCGGGCACCGGGGAGCTGTTTTTT.

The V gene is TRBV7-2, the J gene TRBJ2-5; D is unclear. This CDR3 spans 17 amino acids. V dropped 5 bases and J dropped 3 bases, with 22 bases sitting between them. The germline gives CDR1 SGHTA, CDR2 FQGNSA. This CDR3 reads CASSHPNSDPGEETQYF. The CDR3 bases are TGTGCCAGCAGCCACCCAAACAGCGATCCGGGCGAAGAGACCCAGTACTTC.

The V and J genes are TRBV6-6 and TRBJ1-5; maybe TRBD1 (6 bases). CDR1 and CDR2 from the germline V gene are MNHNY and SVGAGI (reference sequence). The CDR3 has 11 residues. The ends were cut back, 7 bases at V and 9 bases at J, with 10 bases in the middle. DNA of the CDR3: TGTGCCAGCACCCGAGGGGGGCCCCAGCATTTT. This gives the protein CASTRGGPQHF.

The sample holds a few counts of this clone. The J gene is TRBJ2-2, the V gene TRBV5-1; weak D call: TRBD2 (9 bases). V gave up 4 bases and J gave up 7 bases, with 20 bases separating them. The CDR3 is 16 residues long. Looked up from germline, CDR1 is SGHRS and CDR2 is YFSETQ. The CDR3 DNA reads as TGCGCCAGCAGCCCGGCGCCTAGCGGGACAGGCGGGGAGCTGTTTTTT. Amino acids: CASSPAPSGTGGELFF.

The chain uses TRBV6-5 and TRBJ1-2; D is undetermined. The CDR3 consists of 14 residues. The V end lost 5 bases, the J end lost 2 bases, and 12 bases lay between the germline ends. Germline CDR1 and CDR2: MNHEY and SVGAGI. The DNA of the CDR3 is TGTGCCAGCAGTGCCCCGGGGAACAACTATGGCTACACCTTC. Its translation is CASSAPGNNYGYTF.

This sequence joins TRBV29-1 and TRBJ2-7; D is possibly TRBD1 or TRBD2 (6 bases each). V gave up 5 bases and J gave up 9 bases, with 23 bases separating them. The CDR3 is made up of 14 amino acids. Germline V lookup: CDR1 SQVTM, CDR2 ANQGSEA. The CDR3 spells CSVPKGDGGRGQYF. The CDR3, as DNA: TGCAGCGTTCCAAAGGGGGACGGGGGCCGAGGGCAGTACTTC.

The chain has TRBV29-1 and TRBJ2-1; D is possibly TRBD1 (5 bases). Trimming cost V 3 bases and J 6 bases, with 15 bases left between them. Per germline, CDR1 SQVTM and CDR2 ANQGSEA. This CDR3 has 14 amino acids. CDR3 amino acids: CSVESAGMGNEQFF. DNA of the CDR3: TGCAGCGTTGAGTCCGCAGGGATGGGCAATGAGCAGTTCTTC.

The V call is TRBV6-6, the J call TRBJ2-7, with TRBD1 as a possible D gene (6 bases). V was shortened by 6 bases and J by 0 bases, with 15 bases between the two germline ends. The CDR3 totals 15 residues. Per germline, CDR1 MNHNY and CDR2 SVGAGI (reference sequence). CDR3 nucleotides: TGTGCCAGCAGACCAGGACAGTTTAGCTCCTACGAGCAGTACTTC. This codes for CASRPGQFSSYEQYF.

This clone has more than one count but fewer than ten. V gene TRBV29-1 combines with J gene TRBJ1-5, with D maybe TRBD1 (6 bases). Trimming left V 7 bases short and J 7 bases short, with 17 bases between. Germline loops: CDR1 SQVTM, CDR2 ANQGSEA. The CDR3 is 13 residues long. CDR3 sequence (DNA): TGCAGCGCCGTCGGGGGGCCGGGGCAGCCCCAGCATTTT. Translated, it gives CSAVGGPGQPQHF.

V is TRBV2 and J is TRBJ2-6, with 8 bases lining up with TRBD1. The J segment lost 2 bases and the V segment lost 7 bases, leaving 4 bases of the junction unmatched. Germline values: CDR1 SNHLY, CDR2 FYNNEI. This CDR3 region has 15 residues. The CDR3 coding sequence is TGTGCCAGCACCACGACAGGGGCTGGGGCCAACGTCCTGACTTTC. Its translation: CASTTTGAGANVLTF.

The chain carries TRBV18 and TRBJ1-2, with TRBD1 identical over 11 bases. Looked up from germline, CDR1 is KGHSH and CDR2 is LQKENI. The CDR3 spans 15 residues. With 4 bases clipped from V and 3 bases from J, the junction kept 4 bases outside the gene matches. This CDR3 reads CASSLGQGADYGYTF. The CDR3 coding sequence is TGTGCCAGCTCACTAGGACAGGGGGCCGACTATGGCTACACCTTC.

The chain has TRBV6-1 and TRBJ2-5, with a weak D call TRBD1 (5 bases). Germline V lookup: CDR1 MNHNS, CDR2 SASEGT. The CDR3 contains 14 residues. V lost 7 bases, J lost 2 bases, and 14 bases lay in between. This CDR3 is CASKRTGAQETQYF. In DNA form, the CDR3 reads TGTGCCAGCAAGCGAACAGGAGCTCAAGAGACCCAGTACTTC.

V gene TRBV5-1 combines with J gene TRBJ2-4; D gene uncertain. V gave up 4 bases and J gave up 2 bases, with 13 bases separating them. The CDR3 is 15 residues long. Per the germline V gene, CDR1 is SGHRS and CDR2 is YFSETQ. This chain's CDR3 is CASSQDAAPKNIQYF. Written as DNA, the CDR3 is TGCGCCAGCAGCCAAGATGCGGCGCCCAAAAACATTCAGTACTTC.